Listed here are 14 T cell receptor beta chains from one sample, sequenced in a study of graft-versus-host responses after intestinal transplantation. The authors combined about 200,000 CFSE-labeled responder cells with about 200,000 irradiated, violet-dye-labeled stimulator cells in plates. The assay was immunoSEQ multiplex PCR, and TCRdb's table has in-frame clones only and misses some. The data contain about 12,000 clones, about a third of them seen just once; the ten biggest clones take up approximately 3.2%. Sequenced material: alloreactive CD8+ T cells from a mixed lymphocyte reaction culture, taken before intestinal transplant. Subset denoted: CFSE-low proliferating T cells sorted from roughly 6-day pre-transplant mixed lymphocyte reaction (GvH or HvG direction). The receptors originated from a human patient who received an intestinal transplant.

V and J are TRBV4-1 and TRBJ2-7; D may be TRBD1 (5 bases). The CDR3 runs to 18 residues. The V end lost 1 base, the J end lost 2 bases, and 21 bases lay between the germline ends. Per germline, CDR1 MGHRA and CDR2 YSYEKL. The CDR3 here is CASSQASTQGDLTYEQYF. The CDR3 DNA is TGCGCCAGCAGCCAAGCCTCCACGCAGGGCGACCTTACCTACGAGCAGTACTTC.

The chain combines TRBV9 with TRBJ2-1, with TRBD2 matching 11 bases. The V segment lost 0 bases and the J segment 9 bases; nucleotides outside the gene matches: 11. The CDR3 extends over 17 amino acids. Germline lookup yields CDR1 SGDLS and CDR2 YYNGEE. The CDR3, as DNA: TGTGCCAGCAGCGTAGCGGGTCTAGCGGGAGGCGGAAGTGAGCAGTTCTTC. It specifies CASSVAGLAGGGSEQFF. Filled out from reference TRBV9 and TRBJ2-1, the complete variable domain reads DSGVTQTPKHLITATGQRVTLRCSPRSGDLSVYWYQQSLDQGLQFLIQYYNGEERAKGNILERFSAQQFPDLHSELNLSSLELGDSALYFCASSVAGLAGGGSEQFFGPGTRLTVL.

CDR3 nucleotide sequence: TGTGCCAGCAGCGAGGGGGGCAGAACGATCGAAGAGACCCAGTACTTC. Translated: CASSEGGRTIEETQYF. The chain is built from TRBV7-9 and TRBJ2-5, with D perhaps assigned TRBD1 or TRBD2 (6 bases each). V was pared by 5 bases and J by 3 bases, with 19 bases between. The CDR3 covers 16 residues. Per the germline V gene, CDR1 is SEHNR and CDR2 is FQNEAQ (reference sequence). Complete variable domain (other parts from reference TRBV7-9 and TRBJ2-5): DTGVSQNPRHKITKRGQNVTFRCDPISEHNRLYWYRQTLGQGPEFLTYFQNEAQLEKSRLLSDRFSAERPKGSFSTLEIQRTEQGDSAMYLCASSEGGRTIEETQYFGPGTRLLVL.

The chain combines TRBV7-8 with TRBJ2-1, with D unresolved. CDR3 size: 11 residues. Germline V gives CDR1 SGHVS, CDR2 FQNEAQ. The V and J ends lost 3 bases and 8 bases respectively, with 5 bases between them. The CDR3 DNA sequence: TGTGCCAGCAGCTTCCTCCATGAGCAGTTCTTC. Its protein product is CASSFLHEQFF. The full variable domain, its missing parts supplied by reference TRBV7-8 and TRBJ2-1, is GAGVSQSPRYKVAKRGQDVALRCDPISGHVSLFWYQQALGQGPEFLTYFQNEAQLDKSGLPSDRFFAERPEGSVSTLKIQRTQQEDSAVYLCASSFLHEQFFGPGTRLTVL.

This clone qualifies as medium-sized. The rearrangement uses TRBV28 and TRBJ2-3; 9 bases align to TRBD1. Germline lookup yields CDR1 MDHEN and CDR2 SYDVKM. The CDR3 totals 13 residues. After removal of 8 bases from V and 2 bases from J, the junction contained 2 bases not matched to a gene. The CDR3 is CASRTGVTDTQYF. The CDR3, as DNA: TGTGCCAGCCGGACAGGGGTCACAGATACGCAGTATTTT.

The chain recombines TRBV7-6 with TRBJ2-1, with D uncertain. Germline V gene lookup returns CDR1 SGHVS and CDR2 FNYEAQ. The CDR3 is 15 residues long. V was cut by 5 bases and J by 4 bases, with 15 bases left in between. CDR3 region: CASSPFYSGYNEQFF. In nucleotides, the CDR3 is TGTGCCAGCAGCCCCTTCTACTCCGGGTACAATGAGCAGTTCTTC.

The chain recombines TRBV6-5 with TRBJ1-5; D is undetermined. The V end was cut by 1 base, the J end by 3 bases, with 7 bases between. CDR1 is MNHEY, CDR2 SVGAGI, per germline. CDR3 length: 14 amino acids. The CDR3 DNA follows: TGTGCCAGCAGTTACTACAGCCACAATCAGCCCCAGCATTTT. It encodes CASSYYSHNQPQHF.

V and J are TRBV28 and TRBJ2-5; no definite D call. The CDR3 sequence is 15 residues long. V lost 1 base and J 2 bases, leaving 11 bases between the germline ends. CDR1 and CDR2 from the germline V gene are MDHEN and SYDVKM. This CDR3 reads CASSLSLVQQETQYF. CDR3 in DNA: TGTGCCAGCAGTTTATCCCTAGTTCAACAAGAGACCCAGTACTTC.

This chain joins TRBV7-3 and TRBJ2-5, with TRBD1 identical over 9 bases. The CDR3 contains 14 residues. Germline V gene lookup returns CDR1 SGHTA and CDR2 FQGTGA. With 4 bases clipped from V and 4 bases from J, the junction kept 4 bases outside the gene matches. CDR3: CASSSTGGTETQYF. CDR3 coding DNA: TGTGCCAGCAGCTCTACAGGGGGCACAGAGACCCAGTACTTC.

This clone was detected a few times. The chain has TRBV2 and TRBJ1-4; D is unresolved. V was shortened by 6 bases and J by 0 bases, with 11 bases between the two germline ends. This CDR3 comprises 15 residues. Germline CDR1 and CDR2: SNHLY and FYNNEI. As DNA, the CDR3 is TGTGCCAGCAGGTCCCTAACAGCAACTAATGAAAAACTGTTTTTT. Translated: CASRSLTATNEKLFF.

V and J are TRBV7-9 and TRBJ1-2; maybe TRBD1 (5 bases). The CDR3 runs 14 residues. Between the trimmed V and J ends, which lost 5 bases and 6 bases, there was a span of 16 bases. Per germline, CDR1 SEHNR and CDR2 FQNEAQ (reference sequence). This CDR3 reads CASSQAGGNNGYTF. CDR3 DNA: TGTGCCAGCAGCCAGGCCGGGGGGAACAATGGCTACACCTTC.

The chain is built from TRBV2 and TRBJ2-7, with a weak D call TRBD1 (6 bases). Germline V gives CDR1 SNHLY, CDR2 FYNNEI. This CDR3 comprises 13 residues. Written as DNA, the CDR3 is TGTGCTAAAGGGACATCCAGCTCCTACGAGCAGTACTTC. Its translation is CAKGTSSSYEQYF.

This clone was counted only a few times. The chain employs TRBV5-5 and TRBJ1-2, with 10 bases matching TRBD1. CDR1 and CDR2 (germline): SGHKS, YYEKEE (reference sequence). CDR3 length equals 16 residues. The V and J ends lost 1 base and 2 bases, in that order; junction bases with no gene match: 5. The CDR3 loop reads CASSLYATGGNYGYTF. CDR3 sequence (DNA): TGTGCCAGCAGCTTGTACGCGACAGGGGGCAACTATGGCTACACCTTC. The full variable domain, completed using reference TRBV5-5 and TRBJ1-2, is DAGVTQSPTHLIKTRGQQVTLRCSPISGHKSVSWYQQVLGQGPQFIFQYYEKEERGRGNFPDRFSARQFPNYSSELNVNALLLGDSALYLCASSLYATGGNYGYTFGSGTRLTVV.

This clone was counted only a few times. This rearrangement joins TRBV9 to TRBJ2-3, with D perhaps matching TRBD1 (6 bases). The CDR3 has 15 amino acids. V was trimmed by 0 bases and J by 5 bases, leaving 13 bases between them. Per germline, CDR1 SGDLS and CDR2 YYNGEE. In nucleotides, the CDR3 is TGTGCCAGCAGCGTAGGTTCAGGGGTCGGAGATACGCAGTATTTT. The encoded protein is CASSVGSGVGDTQYF.